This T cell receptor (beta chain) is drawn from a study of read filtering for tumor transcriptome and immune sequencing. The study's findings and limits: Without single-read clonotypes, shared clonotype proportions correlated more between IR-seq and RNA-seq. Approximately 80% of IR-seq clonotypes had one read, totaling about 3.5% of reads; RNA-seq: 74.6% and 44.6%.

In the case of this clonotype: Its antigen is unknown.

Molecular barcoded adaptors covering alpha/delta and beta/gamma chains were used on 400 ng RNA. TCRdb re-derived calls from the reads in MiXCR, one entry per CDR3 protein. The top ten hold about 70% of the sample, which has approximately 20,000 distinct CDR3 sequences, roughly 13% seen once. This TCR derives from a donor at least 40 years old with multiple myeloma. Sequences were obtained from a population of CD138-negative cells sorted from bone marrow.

In DNA, the CDR3 is TGTGCCAGCAGTGGGCTAGCGGGAGTTGAGCAGTTCTTC. Protein sequence: CASSGLAGVEQFF. The V and J genes are TRBV28 and TRBJ2-1; 10 bases match TRBD2. With V trimmed by 5 bases and J by 9 bases, 4 bases remained unmatched. Germline CDR1 and CDR2: MDHEN and SYDVKM. The CDR3 length is 13 residues. Full variable domain (missing parts from reference TRBV28 and TRBJ2-1): DVKVTQSSRYLVKRTGEKVFLECVQDMDHENMFWYRQDPGLGLRLIYFSYDVKMKEKGDIPEGYSVSREKKERFSLILESASTNQTSMYLCASSGLAGVEQFFGPGTRLTVL.